These T cell receptor beta chains were read from a single sample in a study of T cell responses to AZD1222 COVID-19 vaccine. Sequenced by immunoSEQ multiplex PCR; TCRdb stores in-frame clones only, minus some. The sample contains 140,000 to 150,000 clones, about 92% of which appear only once. The source was peripheral blood, collected on day 0 of AZD1222 vaccination. These receptors all stem from an adult in good health. CDR3s include the opening cysteine and the closing phenylalanine or tryptophan. The order of the fields is clone size, V gene, D gene, J gene, CDR3 protein, CDR3 DNA. D genes are given only for firm matches. Some rows have no size entry. The others give once, few or many, or a class for an expanded clone.

size: once
V: TRBV7-9
D: .
J: TRBJ1-3
CDR3: CASSFYGPKDENTIYF
DNA: TGTGCCAGCAGCTTTTACGGCCCCAAAGATGAAAACACCATATATTTT

size: .
V: TRBV28
D: .
J: TRBJ1-3
CDR3: CASSPPLGGLSGNTIYF
DNA: TGTGCCAGCAGTCCCCCCCTTGGGGGACTCTCTGGAAACACCATATATTTT

size: .
V: TRBV19
D: .
J: TRBJ1-5
CDR3: CASSPGGNQPQHF
DNA: TGTGCCAGTAGTCCGGGGGGCAATCAGCCCCAGCATTTT

size: .
V: TRBV7-9
D: .
J: TRBJ2-2
CDR3: CASSLRRMDTGELFF
DNA: TGTGCCAGCAGCCTCCGGAGGATGGACACCGGGGAGCTGTTTTTT

size: .
V: TRBV4-3
D: .
J: TRBJ1-2
CDR3: CASSVVRTANYGYTF
DNA: TGCGCCAGCAGCGTAGTCCGGACAGCCAACTATGGCTACACCTTC

size: .
V: TRBV6-5
D: .
J: TRBJ1-6
CDR3: CASSRTQNSPLHF
DNA: TGTGCCAGCAGTCGAACCCAAAATTCACCCCTCCACTTT

size: .
V: TRBV19
D: TRBD1
J: TRBJ1-1
CDR3: CASSIGQGLNTEAFF
DNA: TGTGCCAGTAGTATAGGACAGGGACTGAACACTGAAGCTTTCTTT

size: .
V: TRBV2
D: TRBD1
J: TRBJ1-1
CDR3: CASSGQGLYMNTEAFF
DNA: TGTGCCAGCAGCGGACAGGGGCTTTACATGAACACTGAAGCTTTCTTT

size: .
V: TRBV4-1
D: TRBD1
J: TRBJ1-1
CDR3: CASSHPGGNTEAFF
DNA: TGCGCCAGCAGCCACCCAGGGGGTAACACTGAAGCTTTCTTT

size: .
V: TRBV25-1
D: .
J: TRBJ2-7
CDR3: CASSESLRVQYF
DNA: TGTGCCAGCAGTGAAAGCCTACGTGTGCAGTACTTC

size: .
V: TRBV11-3
D: TRBD2
J: TRBJ2-5
CDR3: CASQIGEGETQYF
DNA: TGTGCCAGCCAAATAGGGGAGGGGGAGACCCAGTACTTC

size: .
V: TRBV3-1/TRBV3-2
D: TRBD1
J: TRBJ2-2
CDR3: CASSQVLGQGPTGELFF
DNA: TGTGCCAGCAGCCAAGTCTTAGGACAGGGTCCGACCGGGGAGCTGTTTTTT

size: .
V: TRBV6-5
D: TRBD1
J: TRBJ1-3
CDR3: CASSSRQGSGNTIYF
DNA: TGTGCCAGCAGTTCCAGACAGGGGTCTGGAAACACCATATATTTT

size: .
V: TRBV2
D: TRBD1
J: TRBJ1-2
CDR3: CASHGLQGANLYGYTF
DNA: TGTGCCAGCCATGGGTTACAGGGGGCCAACCTCTATGGCTACACCTTC

size: .
V: TRBV6-5
D: TRBD1
J: TRBJ1-4
CDR3: CASCNPGQGEKLFF
DNA: TGTGCCAGCTGCAATCCGGGACAGGGAGAAAAACTGTTTTTT

size: .
V: TRBV9
D: .
J: TRBJ1-1
CDR3: CASRPGTPGGPPEAFF
DNA: TGTGCCAGCAGGCCGGGAACTCCCGGGGGGCCCCCTGAAGCTTTCTTT

size: .
V: TRBV20-1
D: TRBD1
J: TRBJ2-7
CDR3: CSASDRGYEQYF
DNA: TGCAGTGCTAGTGACAGGGGGTACGAGCAGTACTTC

size: .
V: TRBV9
D: .
J: TRBJ2-7
CDR3: CASSGRDFSYEQYF
DNA: TGTGCCAGCAGCGGCCGGGACTTCTCCTACGAGCAGTACTTC

size: .
V: TRBV10-3
D: .
J: TRBJ2-5
CDR3: CAISEFTTGTVETQYF
DNA: TGTGCCATCAGTGAGTTCACTACCGGGACTGTCGAGACCCAGTACTTC

size: .
V: TRBV6-5
D: TRBD1
J: TRBJ1-3
CDR3: CASSLQGAIGNTIYF
DNA: TGTGCCAGCAGTCTGCAGGGGGCGATCGGAAACACCATATATTTT

size: .
V: TRBV6-6
D: .
J: TRBJ2-7
CDR3: CASSYPGGRVVEQYF
DNA: TGTGCCAGCAGTTACCCCGGGGGGCGCGTGGTCGAGCAGTACTTC

size: once
V: TRBV7-9
D: .
J: TRBJ2-3
CDR3: CASTNLGSGTRTTDTQYF
DNA: TGTGCCAGCACCAATCTGGGGAGCGGGACAAGGACCACAGATACGCAGTATTTT

size: .
V: TRBV6-5
D: .
J: TRBJ1-2
CDR3: CASSYSPGGGYTF
DNA: TGTGCCAGCAGTTACTCCCCGGGGGGCGGCTACACCTTC

size: .
V: TRBV19
D: TRBD1
J: TRBJ1-2
CDR3: CASSTARTGPGGLVKNGYTF
DNA: TGTGCCAGTAGTACCGCAAGGACAGGGCCAGGGGGGCTTGTGAAAAATGGCTACACCTTC

size: .
V: TRBV9
D: .
J: TRBJ1-1
CDR3: CASSVWGQNTEAFF
DNA: TGTGCCAGCAGCGTTTGGGGACAGAACACTGAAGCTTTCTTT

size: .
V: TRBV28
D: .
J: TRBJ1-1
CDR3: CASSLPQGMDTEAFF
DNA: TGTGCCAGCAGTTTACCCCAGGGGATGGACACTGAAGCTTTCTTT

size: once
V: TRBV19
D: .
J: TRBJ1-1
CDR3: CASSTGNTEAFF
DNA: TGTGCCAGTAGTACTGGGAACACTGAAGCTTTCTTT

size: .
V: TRBV2
D: TRBD2
J: TRBJ2-3
CDR3: CASSELAGTDTQYF
DNA: TGTGCCAGCAGTGAATTAGCGGGGACAGATACGCAGTATTTT

size: once
V: TRBV19
D: .
J: TRBJ1-2
CDR3: CASRYSSYGYTF
DNA: TGTGCCAGTAGATACTCCTCCTATGGCTACACCTTC

size: .
V: TRBV9
D: .
J: TRBJ1-5
CDR3: CASSVTEGGNQPQHF
DNA: TGTGCCAGCAGCGTAACGGAGGGGGGCAATCAGCCCCAGCATTTT

size: .
V: TRBV12-3/TRBV12-4
D: .
J: TRBJ1-6
CDR3: CASTLGKPPLHF
DNA: TGTGCCAGCACCTTGGGCAAGCCACCCCTCCACTTT

size: .
V: TRBV19
D: TRBD1
J: TRBJ2-2
CDR3: CASSWGLRGQTGELFF
DNA: TGTGCCAGTAGTTGGGGTTTGAGGGGGCAAACCGGGGAGCTGTTTTTT

size: .
V: TRBV4-1
D: .
J: TRBJ2-3
CDR3: CASSVLWGLETDTQYF
DNA: TGCGCCAGCAGCGTCCTCTGGGGACTCGAAACAGATACGCAGTATTTT

size: .
V: TRBV28
D: .
J: TRBJ1-1
CDR3: CASSLSSTARRAWEAFF
DNA: TGTGCCAGCAGTCTTTCATCGACAGCCCGCCGCGCTTGGGAAGCTTTCTTT

size: .
V: TRBV9
D: .
J: TRBJ2-7
CDR3: CASSVGPKYEQYF
DNA: TGTGCCAGCAGCGTAGGTCCGAAATACGAGCAGTACTTC

size: .
V: TRBV5-1
D: .
J: TRBJ2-2
CDR3: CASSLAGQQSTGELFF
DNA: TGCGCCAGCAGCTTGGCCGGACAGCAAAGCACCGGGGAGCTGTTTTTT

size: few
V: TRBV11-3
D: .
J: TRBJ1-3
CDR3: CASSLDLVNTIYF
DNA: TGTGCCAGCAGCTTAGATCTAGTAAACACCATATATTTT

size: .
V: TRBV19
D: .
J: TRBJ1-1
CDR3: CASSFRSLNTEAFF
DNA: TGTGCCAGTAGCTTTCGGAGTTTGAACACTGAAGCTTTCTTT

size: .
V: TRBV7-9
D: .
J: TRBJ1-6
CDR3: CASSEIQGFDSPLHF
DNA: TGTGCCAGCAGCGAAATACAGGGCTTCGATTCACCCCTCCACTTT

size: .
V: TRBV25-1
D: TRBD1
J: TRBJ2-2
CDR3: CASSETGGELFF
DNA: TGTGCCAGCAGTGAGACAGGGGGGGAGCTGTTTTTT

size: .
V: TRBV5-1
D: .
J: TRBJ2-1
CDR3: CASSLTRSRNEQFF
DNA: TGCGCCAGCAGCTTGACTCGTTCCCGCAATGAGCAGTTCTTC